This T cell receptor (beta chain) was captured by sequencing in a study of graft-versus-host responses after intestinal transplantation (dated by TCRdb to the early 2020s). Study-wide context: The transplants that recipients got were multivisceral, liver-intestinal, or isolated intestinal. Every recipient was given anti-thymocyte globulin induction, then maintenance tacrolimus and steroids for approximately 3 years. After intestinal transplantation, graft-versus-host and host-versus-graft alloreactive T cell clones in the graft, circulation and bone marrow were tracked using bulk TCR-beta CDR3 sequencing. To identify alloreactive clones, pre-transplant mixed lymphocyte reaction products were sequenced and then compared with unstimulated pre-transplant donor and recipient T cells. The cohort enrolled under 25 intestinal transplant recipients including one retransplant, and a few patients lacking pretransplant specimens were excluded. Donor T cell macrochimerism was defined as a peak of at least 4% donor T cells among recipient peripheral blood mononuclear cells. Rather than being sequenced by the commercial service, samples from a few later patients were sequenced in-house on an Illumina MiSeq and processed with MiXCR. Findings and caveats that apply to the study as a whole: In the allografts of patients with donor T cell macrochimerism, GvH to HvG T cell clonal ratios were high. Early after transplant, peak levels of circulating GvH clones were associated with declines in HvG clones. GvH clones were detected in recipient bone marrow, and some appeared earlier in ileal mucosa or blood, consistent with an intestinal mucosal origin. Conclusions were limited by the relatively low number and heterogeneity of intestinal transplant patients.

The CDR3, from cysteine to phenylalanine, totals 17 residues. Left in the record is the CDR3 DNA by itself, 51 bases read in frame from the first base. This clone came up once. Its antigen is currently not known. Base-call qualities are not available, and no considerably larger clone is one nucleotide away. Library preparation was by the immunoSEQ multiplex PCR assay. For most patients, genomic DNA was isolated using the Qiagen DNeasy Blood and Tissue Kit and was shipped frozen to Adaptive Biotechnologies for TCR sequencing. High-throughput TCR-beta CDR3 sequencing of genomic DNA from most patients was performed by Adaptive Biotechnologies. As for the authors' bioinformatics: Adaptive's ImmunoSEQ software supplied the TCR sequencing data for roughly 17 patients, while MiXCR and VDJtools were used to process a few other patients. To correct CD4 versus CD8 sorting errors, sequences present in both subsets at a frequency ratio below 5:1 were removed. CDR3 nucleotide sequences shared between donor and recipient were removed because the origin of such sequences could not be assigned. To count as alloreactive, a clone needed at least 2-fold expansion over unstimulated cells and a minimum CFSE-low frequency of 0.002% (template counts) or 0.001% (read counts). Clones detected in sequenced pre-transplant spleen, lymph node, or MLR CFSE-low populations of the donor or recipient were defined as mappable. The cumulative frequency of alloreactive clones was calculated as a percentage of all sequences, weighted by copy number. The immuneACCESS repertoire file appears here via TCRdb, limited to in-frame rearrangements. These files lack a portion of the clones; in checked studies, under half of the deficit traces to unresolved V genes, and the cause of the others is not known. The V and J calls and clone size come from that table; D and trimming were worked out from the DNA. In all, the sample holds approximately 130,000 clones, and 90% to 95% of those were seen once. The ten largest clones take up over 0.15% of the sample.

This sample's time point label indicates: cells obtained before transplantation from donor or recipient. CD3+CD4+ and CD3+CD8+ populations were FACS-sorted from unstimulated pre-transplant donor and recipient cells taken from spleen or lymph nodes. The chain joins TRBV21-1 to TRBJ2-2. TRBV21-1 has pseudogene status. The sequence was collected from a human donor who received an intestinal transplant. Sequencing was performed on unstimulated CD4+ T cells sorted from spleen or lymph node cells, taken before intestinal transplant. The CDR3 region: CASSKDEGGEGTGELFF. The DNA reads as follows: TGTGCCAGCAGCAAAGATGAGGGGGGCGAAGGCACCGGGGAGCTGTTTTTT.